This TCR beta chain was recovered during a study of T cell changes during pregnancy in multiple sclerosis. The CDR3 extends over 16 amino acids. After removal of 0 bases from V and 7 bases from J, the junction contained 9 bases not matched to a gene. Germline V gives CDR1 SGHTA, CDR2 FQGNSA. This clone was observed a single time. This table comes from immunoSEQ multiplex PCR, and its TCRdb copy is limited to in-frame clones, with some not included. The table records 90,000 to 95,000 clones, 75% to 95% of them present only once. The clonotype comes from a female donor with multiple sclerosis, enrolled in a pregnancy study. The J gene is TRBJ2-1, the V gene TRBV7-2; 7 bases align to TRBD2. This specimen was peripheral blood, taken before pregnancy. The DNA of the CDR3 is TGTGCCAGCAGCTTAGCGTGGGAGGGCCGTCGGAATGAGCAGTTCTTC. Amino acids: CASSLAWEGRRNEQFF.